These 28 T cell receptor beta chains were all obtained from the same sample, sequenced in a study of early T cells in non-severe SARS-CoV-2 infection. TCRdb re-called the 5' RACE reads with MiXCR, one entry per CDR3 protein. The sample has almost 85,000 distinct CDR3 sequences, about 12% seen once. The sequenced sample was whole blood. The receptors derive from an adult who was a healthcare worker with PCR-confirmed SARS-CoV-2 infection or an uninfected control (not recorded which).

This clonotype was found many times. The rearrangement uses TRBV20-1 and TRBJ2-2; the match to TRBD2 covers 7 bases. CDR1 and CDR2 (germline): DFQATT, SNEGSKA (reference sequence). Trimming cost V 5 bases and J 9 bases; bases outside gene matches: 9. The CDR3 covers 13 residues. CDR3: CSALLPGGRELFF. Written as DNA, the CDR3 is TGCAGTGCTCTCCTCCCGGGAGGCCGGGAGCTGTTTTTT.

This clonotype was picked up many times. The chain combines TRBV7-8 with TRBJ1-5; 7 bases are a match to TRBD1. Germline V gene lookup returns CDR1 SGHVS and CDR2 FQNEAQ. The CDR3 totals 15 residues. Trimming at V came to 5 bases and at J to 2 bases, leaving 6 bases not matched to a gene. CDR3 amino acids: CASSVQGIGNQPQHF. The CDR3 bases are TGTGCCAGCAGCGTACAGGGGATAGGCAATCAGCCCCAGCATTTT.

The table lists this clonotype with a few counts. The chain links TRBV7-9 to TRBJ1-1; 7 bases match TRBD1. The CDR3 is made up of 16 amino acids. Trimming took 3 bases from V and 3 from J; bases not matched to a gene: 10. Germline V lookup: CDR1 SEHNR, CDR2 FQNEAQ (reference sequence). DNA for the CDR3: TGTGCCAGCAGCTTGACAGGGAATCTGATTGACACTGAAGCTTTCTTT. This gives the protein CASSLTGNLIDTEAFF.

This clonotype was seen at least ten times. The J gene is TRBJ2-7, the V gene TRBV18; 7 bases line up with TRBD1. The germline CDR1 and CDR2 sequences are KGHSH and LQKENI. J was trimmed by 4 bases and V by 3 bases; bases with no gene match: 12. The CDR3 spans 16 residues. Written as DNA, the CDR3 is TGTGCCAGCTCACCTAACAGGGGTAACCCCCCTTACGAGCAGTACTTC. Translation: CASSPNRGNPPYEQYF. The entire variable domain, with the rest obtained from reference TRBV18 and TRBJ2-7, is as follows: NAGVMQNPRHLVRRRGQEARLRCSPMKGHSHVYWYRQLPEEGLKFMVYLQKENIIDESGMPKERFSAEFPKEGPSILRIQQVVRGDSAAYFCASSPNRGNPPYEQYFGPGTRLTVT.

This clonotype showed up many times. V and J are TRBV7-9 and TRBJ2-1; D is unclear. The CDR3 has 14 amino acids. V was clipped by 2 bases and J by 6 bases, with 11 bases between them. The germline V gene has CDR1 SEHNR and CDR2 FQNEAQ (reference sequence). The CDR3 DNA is TGTGCCAGCAGCTTATCAACGTCGACCAATGAGCAGTTCTTC. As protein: CASSLSTSTNEQFF.

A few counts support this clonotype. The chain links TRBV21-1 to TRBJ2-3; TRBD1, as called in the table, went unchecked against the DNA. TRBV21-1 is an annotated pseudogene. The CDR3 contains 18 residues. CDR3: CASNKAAESAPDLVTQYF. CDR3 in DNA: TGTGCCAGCAACAAAGCCGCCGAATCGGCCCCAGATCTAGTTACGCAGTATTTT.

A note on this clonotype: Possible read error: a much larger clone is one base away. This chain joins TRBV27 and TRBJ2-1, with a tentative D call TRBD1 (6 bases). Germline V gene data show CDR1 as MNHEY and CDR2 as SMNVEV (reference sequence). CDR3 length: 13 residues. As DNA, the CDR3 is TGTGCCAGCAGAAGACGTGGGGGCAATGAGCGGTTCTTC. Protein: CASRRRGGNERFF.

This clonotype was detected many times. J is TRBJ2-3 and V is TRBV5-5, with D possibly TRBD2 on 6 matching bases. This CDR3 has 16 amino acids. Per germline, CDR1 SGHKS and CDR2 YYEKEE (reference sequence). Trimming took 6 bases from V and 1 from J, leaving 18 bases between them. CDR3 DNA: TGTGCCAGCATCACCGGATGGCGGGATCGCACAGATACGCAGTATTTT. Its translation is CASITGWRDRTDTQYF.

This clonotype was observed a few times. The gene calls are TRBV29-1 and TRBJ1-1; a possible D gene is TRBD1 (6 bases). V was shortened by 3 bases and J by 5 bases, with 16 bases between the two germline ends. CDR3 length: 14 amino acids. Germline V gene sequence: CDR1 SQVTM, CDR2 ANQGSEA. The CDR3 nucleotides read TGCAGCGTTGAGGGGGGCCTAGGCTCTACTGAAGCTTTCTTT. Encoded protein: CSVEGGLGSTEAFF.

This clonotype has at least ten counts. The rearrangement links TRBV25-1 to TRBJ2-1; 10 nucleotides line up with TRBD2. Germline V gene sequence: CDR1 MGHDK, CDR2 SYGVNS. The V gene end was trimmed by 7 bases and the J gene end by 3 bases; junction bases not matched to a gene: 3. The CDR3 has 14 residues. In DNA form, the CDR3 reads TGTGCCAGCACCCCTAGCGGGAGCTACAATGAGCAGTTCTTC. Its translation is CASTPSGSYNEQFF.

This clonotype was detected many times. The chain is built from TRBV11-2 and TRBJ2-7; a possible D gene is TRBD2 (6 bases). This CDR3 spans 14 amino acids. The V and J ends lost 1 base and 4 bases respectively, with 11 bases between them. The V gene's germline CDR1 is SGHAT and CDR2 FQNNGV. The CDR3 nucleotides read TGTGCCAGCAGCTTAGGGCGGGGCGTATACGAGCAGTACTTC. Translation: CASSLGRGVYEQYF.

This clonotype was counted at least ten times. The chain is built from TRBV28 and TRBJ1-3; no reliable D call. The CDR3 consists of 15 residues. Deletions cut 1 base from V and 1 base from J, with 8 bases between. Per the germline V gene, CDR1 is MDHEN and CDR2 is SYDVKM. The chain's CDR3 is CASSLSWGSGNTIYF. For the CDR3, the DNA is TGTGCCAGCAGTTTATCTTGGGGATCTGGAAACACCATATATTTT.

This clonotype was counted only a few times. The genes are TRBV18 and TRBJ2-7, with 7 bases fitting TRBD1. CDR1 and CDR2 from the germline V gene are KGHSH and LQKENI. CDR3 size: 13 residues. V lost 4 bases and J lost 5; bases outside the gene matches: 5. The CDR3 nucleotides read TGTGCCAGCTCACAAAGCACAGGGGACGAGCAGTACTTC. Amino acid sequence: CASSQSTGDEQYF. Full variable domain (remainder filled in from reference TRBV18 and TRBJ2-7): NAGVMQNPRHLVRRRGQEARLRCSPMKGHSHVYWYRQLPEEGLKFMVYLQKENIIDESGMPKERFSAEFPKEGPSILRIQQVVRGDSAAYFCASSQSTGDEQYFGPGTRLTVT.

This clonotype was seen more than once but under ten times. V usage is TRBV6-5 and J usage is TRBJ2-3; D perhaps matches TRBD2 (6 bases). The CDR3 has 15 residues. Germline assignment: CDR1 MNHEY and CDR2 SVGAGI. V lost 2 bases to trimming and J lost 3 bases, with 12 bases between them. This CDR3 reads CASSYEAGRTDTQYF. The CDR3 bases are TGTGCCAGCAGTTACGAGGCAGGGAGGACAGATACGCAGTATTTT.

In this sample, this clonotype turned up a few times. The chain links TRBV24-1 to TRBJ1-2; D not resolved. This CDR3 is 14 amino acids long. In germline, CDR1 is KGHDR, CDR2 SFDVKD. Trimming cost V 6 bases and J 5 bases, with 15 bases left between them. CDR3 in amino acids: CATSIAGSNYGYTF. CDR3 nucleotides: TGTGCCACCAGTATTGCAGGAAGCAATTATGGCTACACCTTC.

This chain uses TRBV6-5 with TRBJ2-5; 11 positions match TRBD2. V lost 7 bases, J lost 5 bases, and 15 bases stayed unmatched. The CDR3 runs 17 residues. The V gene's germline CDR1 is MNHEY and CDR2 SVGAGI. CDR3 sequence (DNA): TGTGCCAGCACCCCCAAGGCTAGCGGGGGGCCGGGGGAGACCCAGTACTTC. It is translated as CASTPKASGGPGETQYF.

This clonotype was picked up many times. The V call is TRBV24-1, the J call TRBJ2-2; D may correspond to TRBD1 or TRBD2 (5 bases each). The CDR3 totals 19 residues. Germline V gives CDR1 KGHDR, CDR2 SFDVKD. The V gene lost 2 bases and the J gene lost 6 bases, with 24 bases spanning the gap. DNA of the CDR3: TGTGCCACCAGTGATTCGCGACCAATGGGACGAAAAGGACCCGGGGAGCTGTTTTTT. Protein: CATSDSRPMGRKGPGELFF.

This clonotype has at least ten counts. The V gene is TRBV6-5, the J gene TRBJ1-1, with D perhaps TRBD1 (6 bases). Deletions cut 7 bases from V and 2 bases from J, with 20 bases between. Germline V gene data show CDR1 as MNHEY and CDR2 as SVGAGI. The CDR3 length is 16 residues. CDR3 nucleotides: TGTGCCAGCACTCACCGACTTAGGGGGATTAACACTGAAGCTTTCTTT. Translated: CASTHRLRGINTEAFF.

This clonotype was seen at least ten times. The CDR3 region has the DNA TGTGCCAGCAGCTTAGGGCCAGCGGCAGATACGCAGTATTTT. Its translation: CASSLGPAADTQYF. This chain uses TRBV7-6 with TRBJ2-3; D may be TRBD2 (5 bases). This CDR3 region has 14 residues. CDR1 SGHVS and CDR2 FNYEAQ come from the germline V gene. Trimming took 1 base from V and 4 from J, leaving 9 bases between them.

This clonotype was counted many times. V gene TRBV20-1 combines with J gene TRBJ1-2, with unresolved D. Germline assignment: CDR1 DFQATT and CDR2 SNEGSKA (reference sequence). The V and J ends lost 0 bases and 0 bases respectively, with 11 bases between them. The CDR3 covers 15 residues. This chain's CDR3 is CSARDPYYANYGYTF. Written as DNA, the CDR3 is TGCAGTGCTAGAGATCCGTACTACGCTAACTATGGCTACACCTTC.

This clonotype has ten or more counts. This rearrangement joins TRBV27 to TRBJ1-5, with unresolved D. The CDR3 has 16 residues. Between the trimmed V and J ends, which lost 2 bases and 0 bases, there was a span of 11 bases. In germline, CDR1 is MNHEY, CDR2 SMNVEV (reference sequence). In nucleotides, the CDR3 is TGTGCCAGCAGTTTACCGACCTGTGATAGCAATCAGCCCCAGCATTTT. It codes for CASSLPTCDSNQPQHF.

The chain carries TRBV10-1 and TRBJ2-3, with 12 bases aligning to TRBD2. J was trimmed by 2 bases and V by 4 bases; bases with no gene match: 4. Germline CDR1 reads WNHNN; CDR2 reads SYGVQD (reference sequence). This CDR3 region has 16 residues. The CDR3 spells CASSALAGGTTDTQYF. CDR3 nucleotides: TGCGCCAGCAGTGCTCTAGCGGGGGGGACCACAGATACGCAGTATTTT.

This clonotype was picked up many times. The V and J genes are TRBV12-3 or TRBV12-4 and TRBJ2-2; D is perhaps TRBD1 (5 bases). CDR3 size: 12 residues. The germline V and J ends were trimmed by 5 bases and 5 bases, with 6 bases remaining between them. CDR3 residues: CASSKGTGELFF. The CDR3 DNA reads TGTGCCAGCAGTAAGGGGACCGGGGAGCTGTTTTTT.

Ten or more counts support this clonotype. The DNA of the CDR3 is TGTGCCAGTACCCAGGAGGGGAGGAGCTCCTACAATGAGCAGTTCTTC. Amino acids: CASTQEGRSSYNEQFF. The chain combines TRBV19 with TRBJ2-1, with D tentatively TRBD2 (6 bases). The germline CDR1 and CDR2 sequences are LNHDA and SQIVND (reference sequence). This CDR3 is built from 16 residues. The V end was cut by 7 bases, the J end by 0 bases, with 16 bases between.

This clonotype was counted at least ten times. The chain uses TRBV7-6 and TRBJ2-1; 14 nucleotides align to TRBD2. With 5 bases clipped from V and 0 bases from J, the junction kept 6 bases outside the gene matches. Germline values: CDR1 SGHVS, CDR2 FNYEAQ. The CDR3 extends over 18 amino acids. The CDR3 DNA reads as TGTGCCAGCAGCCCCTCGACTAGCGGGAGGGCCTCCTACAATGAGCAGTTCTTC. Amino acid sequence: CASSPSTSGRASYNEQFF.

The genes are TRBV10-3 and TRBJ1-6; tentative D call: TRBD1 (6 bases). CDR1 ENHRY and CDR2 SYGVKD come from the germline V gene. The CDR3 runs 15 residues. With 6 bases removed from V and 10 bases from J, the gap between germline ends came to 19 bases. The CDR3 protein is CAIRSGTLRGSPLHF. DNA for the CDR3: TGTGCCATCAGATCCGGGACATTAAGGGGCTCACCCCTCCACTTT.

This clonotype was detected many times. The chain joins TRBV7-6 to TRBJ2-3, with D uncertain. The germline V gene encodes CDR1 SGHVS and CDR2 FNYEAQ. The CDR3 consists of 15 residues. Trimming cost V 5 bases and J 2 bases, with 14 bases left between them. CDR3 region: CASSAEDSHTDTQYF. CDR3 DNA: TGTGCCAGCAGCGCAGAGGATTCTCACACAGATACGCAGTATTTT.

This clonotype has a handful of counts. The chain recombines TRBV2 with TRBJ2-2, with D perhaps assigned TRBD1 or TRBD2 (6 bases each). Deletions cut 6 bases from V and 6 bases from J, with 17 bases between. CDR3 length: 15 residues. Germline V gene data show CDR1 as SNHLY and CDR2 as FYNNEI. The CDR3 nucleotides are TGTGCCAGCAGGGAGGGGACATCGTCCCCCGGGGAGCTGTTTTTT. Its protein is CASREGTSSPGELFF.